Below are 14 T cell receptor beta chains sequenced from a single sample in a study of prognosis after radiotherapy for stage I lung cancer. Genomic DNA was the source, and TCR beta CDR3 was amplified from it by two-round multiplex PCR. TRBV and TRBJ genes each had their own specific primers in first-round PCR. TCRdb analysed the multiplex PCR reads with MiXCR anew, one entry per CDR3 protein. The table records about 59,000 distinct CDR3 sequences, about a quarter of them present only once. Sequenced material: PBMCs, taken before or after stereotactic body radiation therapy (not recorded which). The source is a donor over 45 with non-small cell lung cancer.

The chain links TRBV5-5 to TRBJ2-7; D not certain. Trimming stripped 4 bases from V and 3 bases from J, with 11 bases between. The CDR3 consists of 13 residues. The germline CDR1 and CDR2 sequences are SGHKS and YYEKEE (reference sequence). The CDR3 coding sequence is TGTGCCAGCAGCCCGACGCGGAACTACGAGCAGTACTTC. It encodes CASSPTRNYEQYF.

The chain combines TRBV5-1 with TRBJ2-1; 7 bases agree with TRBD2. With V trimmed by 4 bases and J by 13 bases, 17 bases remained unmatched. Per germline, CDR1 SGHRS and CDR2 YFSETQ. The CDR3 is made up of 15 amino acids. CDR3: CASSPGEGWAPPQFF. Here the CDR3 DNA reads TGCGCCAGCAGCCCCGGGGAGGGGTGGGCCCCTCCCCAGTTCTTC. Based on the CDR3 plus reference TRBV5-1 and TRBJ2-1, the full variable domain is KAGVTQTPRYLIKTRGQQVTLSCSPISGHRSVSWYQQTPGQGLQFLFEYFSETQRNKGNFPGRFSGRQFSNSRSEMNVSTLELGDSALYLCASSPGEGWAPPQFFGPGTRLTVL.

There are many counts of this clonotype. This chain links TRBV4-1 with TRBJ2-5; no definite D call. The CDR3 contains 15 residues. V lost 0 bases, J lost 4 bases, and 12 bases lay in between. Germline V gives CDR1 MGHRA, CDR2 YSYEKL. The CDR3 here is CASSQDPEDPETQYF. The DNA for the CDR3 is TGCGCCAGCAGCCAAGATCCAGAAGATCCAGAGACCCAGTACTTC.

The V and J genes are TRBV6-1 and TRBJ1-4, with a tentative D call TRBD1 (6 bases). V was shortened by 2 bases and J by 10 bases, with 14 bases between the two germline ends. The CDR3 loop spans 14 amino acids. CDR1 is MNHNS and CDR2 is SASEGT in the germline V gene. CDR3 sequence (DNA): TGTGCCAGCAGTGAAAGACGCGTAGGGGGAAAACTGTTTTTT. Its protein product is CASSERRVGGKLFF.

As regards this clonotype: The junction departs from germline at one end; a sequencing error may be responsible. V usage is TRBV5-1 and J usage is TRBJ2-7; TRBD1 matches 8 bases. The CDR3 runs to 15 residues. From germline, CDR1 is SGHRS and CDR2 YFSETQ. The chain's CDR3 is CANSLTGTGIYEQYF. CDR3 in DNA: TGCGCCAACAGCTTGACCGGGACAGGAATCTACGAGCAGTACTTC.

Remarks on this clonotype: This may be a read error: a much more frequent sequence differs by one nucleotide. The DNA of the CDR3 is TGTGCCGGCAGCATAACCACTAGAAACACCATATATTTT. It encodes CAGSITTRNTIYF. The rearrangement links TRBV7-9 to TRBJ1-3; D call uncertain. Germline CDR1 SEHNR, CDR2 FQNEAQ (reference sequence). This CDR3 comprises 13 residues.

To note about this clonotype: A much more abundant neighbour one base away suggests this may be a read error. This rearrangement joins TRBV5-5 to TRBJ2-5; 9 nucleotides line up with TRBD2. The CDR3 has 18 amino acids. CDR1 SGHKS and CDR2 YYEKEE come from the germline V gene (reference sequence). CDR3 residues: CPSTTYGGRASGVETQYF. The CDR3 coding sequence is TGTCCCAGCACTACGTACGGGGGCCGGGCTAGCGGGGTCGAGACCCAGTACTTC.

Worth noting for this clonotype: One junction end does not reproduce the germline sequence, and a read error may be involved. V is TRBV24-1 and J is TRBJ2-3; 9 positions match TRBD2. The length of the CDR3 is 16 residues. Germline values: CDR1 KGHDR, CDR2 SFDVKD. The CDR3 loop is CATSGFSGGITDTQYF. The CDR3 DNA follows: TGTGCTACCAGTGGCTTCAGCGGGGGGATCACAGATACGCAGTATTTT.

This clonotype showed up many times. This chain links TRBV15 with TRBJ1-4; D is unclear. The V gene lost 1 base and the J gene lost 7 bases, with 13 bases spanning the gap. CDR3 length: 15 amino acids. Germline loops: CDR1 LNHNV, CDR2 YYDKDF (reference sequence). CDR3 residues: CATSRGGAWGEKLFF. Written as DNA, the CDR3 is TGTGCCACCAGCAGAGGCGGAGCTTGGGGTGAAAAACTGTTTTTT.

The gene calls are TRBV7-9 and TRBJ1-2, with TRBD1 matching 10 bases. The junction had 9 bases not matched to a gene; V was cut back by 5 bases and J by 9 bases. The germline gives CDR1 SEHNR, CDR2 FQNEAQ (reference sequence). The CDR3 sequence is 14 residues long. For the CDR3, the DNA is TGTGCCAGCAGCCCGACAGGGGGCGCTGATCGCTACACCTTC. It yields the protein CASSPTGGADRYTF.

This clonotype was recorded many times. This chain uses TRBV19 with TRBJ1-1, with no clear D. Germline V gene data show CDR1 as LNHDA and CDR2 as SQIVND (reference sequence). The CDR3 totals 18 residues. The germline V and J ends were trimmed by 1 base and 6 bases, with 24 bases remaining between them. CDR3 region: CASSIVAMVGPRAPEAFF. CDR3 bases: TGTGCCAGTAGTATAGTTGCTATGGTCGGACCGAGGGCCCCTGAAGCTTTCTTT.

This clonotype was observed at least ten times. The chain carries TRBV6-5 and TRBJ2-7; no firm D call. The CDR3 has 14 residues. V was clipped by 2 bases and J by 0 bases, with 8 bases between them. Germline loops: CDR1 MNHEY, CDR2 SVGAGI. This CDR3 reads CASSYGQSSYEQYF. The DNA for the CDR3 is TGTGCCAGCAGTTACGGGCAGAGCTCCTACGAGCAGTACTTC.

To note about this clonotype: A much larger clone lies one base from this, so it may be a read error. The genes are TRBV6-2 or TRBV6-3 and TRBJ2-4; 7 nucleotides align to TRBD1. The CDR3 length is 14 residues. Per germline, CDR1 MNHEY and CDR2 SVGEGT. CDR3 bases: TGTGCCAGCCAGGGGGAGAGGGCCAGAAACATTCAGTACTTC. It encodes CASQGERARNIQYF.

With respect to this clonotype: At one end, the junction sequence differs from germline, possibly due to a read error. The rearrangement links TRBV10-3 to TRBJ2-3, with 10 bases lining up with TRBD2. The CDR3 has 16 residues. The germline V gene encodes CDR1 ENHRY and CDR2 SYGVKD. The CDR3 sequence: CAISELDSGGYDTQCF. The CDR3 DNA sequence: TGTGCCATCAGTGAGTTGGATAGCGGGGGGTACGATACGCAGTGTTTT.